This T cell receptor (beta chain) is drawn from a study of blood T cells in healthy people across ages. A minimum of 7 million PBMCs was isolated per sample. Together with a sample-barcoded 5' primer, a J-beta primer mix was included in a second PCR lasting about 6 to 11 cycles. Sequencing recovered at least 3 million CDR3-containing paired-end reads from each sample. TCRdb used MiXCR to reprocess the 5' RACE reads, holding one entry per CDR3 protein. The sample shows hundreds of thousands of distinct CDR3 sequences, around 54% of them seen only once. V was clipped by 3 bases and J by 6 bases; unmatched bases: 6. This CDR3 has 13 amino acids. Germline V CDR1 and CDR2: DFQATT, SNEGSKA (reference sequence).

Sequencing used blood. The chain has TRBV20-1 and TRBJ1-2, with 8 bases matching TRBD1. The sequence was obtained from a man aged 60-69 years in good health. CDR3 in DNA: TGCAGTGCTAGTAAGGACAGGGCAGATGGCTACACCTTC. Translation gives CSASKDRADGYTF.